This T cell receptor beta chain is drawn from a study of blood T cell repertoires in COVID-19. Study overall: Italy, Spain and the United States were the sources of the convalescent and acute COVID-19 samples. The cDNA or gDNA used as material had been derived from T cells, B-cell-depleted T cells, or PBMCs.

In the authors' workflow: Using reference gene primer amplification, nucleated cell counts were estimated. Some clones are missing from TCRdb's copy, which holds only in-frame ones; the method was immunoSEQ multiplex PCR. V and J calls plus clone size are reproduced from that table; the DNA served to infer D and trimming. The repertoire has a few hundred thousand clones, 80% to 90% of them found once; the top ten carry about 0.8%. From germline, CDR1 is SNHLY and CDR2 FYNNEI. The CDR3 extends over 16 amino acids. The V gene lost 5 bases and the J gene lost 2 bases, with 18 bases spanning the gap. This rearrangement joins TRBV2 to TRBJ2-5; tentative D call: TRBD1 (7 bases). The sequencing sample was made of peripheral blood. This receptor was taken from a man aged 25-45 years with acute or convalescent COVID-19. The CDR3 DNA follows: TGTGCCAGCAGTAGACAGGGAGGACTTTCTCAAGAGACCCAGTACTTC. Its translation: CASSRQGGLSQETQYF.